The 32 T cell receptor beta chains reported below all come from one sample, sequenced in a study of graft-versus-host responses after intestinal transplantation (dated by TCRdb to 2020 to 2022). What these receptors recognize is not known. Libraries were built with the immunoSEQ multiplex PCR assay. TCRdb stores this immuneACCESS table with in-frame sequences only. Part of the clones is absent; in the studies checked, under half of the shortfall reflects unresolved V genes, and no reason is known for the rest. For this sample there are 50,000 to 60,000 clones; approximately 91% appear just once. The ten most abundant clones make up over 2% of the sample. The meaning of the sample's time point label: cells obtained before transplantation from donor or recipient. The sample was unstimulated CD4+ T cells sorted from spleen or lymph node cells, taken before transplant. These receptors originate from a human donor who was the organ donor for an intestinal transplant.

The chain has TRBV2 and TRBJ2-5; D gene unclear. Looked up from germline, CDR1 is SNHLY and CDR2 is FYNNEI. This CDR3 comprises 11 residues. V was cut by 7 bases and J by 3 bases, with 6 bases left in between. The CDR3 here is CASKQEETQYF. The CDR3 DNA follows: TGTGCCAGCAAGCAAGAAGAGACCCAGTACTTC.

The chain combines TRBV19 with TRBJ1-2; 7 nucleotides match TRBD1. There are 14 residues in the CDR3. Germline loops: CDR1 LNHDA, CDR2 SQIVND (reference sequence). V lost 3 bases and J lost 8; bases outside the gene matches: 9. The DNA of the CDR3 is TGTGCCAGTAGTATGGGACAGCAGGATTACGGCTACACCTTC. It encodes CASSMGQQDYGYTF.

A word on this clone: The limits of the CDR3 on the DNA are not certain, so only TCRdb's listed CDR3 is given. The J gene is TRBJ2-3, the V gene TRBV5-1. Germline V lookup: CDR1 SGHRS, CDR2 YFSETQ. The CDR3 extends over 12 residues, inclusive of both ends. CDR3 sequence reads: CASSFLADTQYF.

This chain links TRBV28 with TRBJ2-3; 7 bases map to TRBD2. The ends lost 6 bases at V and 2 bases at J; junction bases unmatched: 17. The germline V gene encodes CDR1 MDHEN and CDR2 SYDVKM. CDR3 length: 18 residues. As DNA, the CDR3 is TGTGCCAGCAGCTCTTGGACTTCTAGCGGAGGCTACACAGATACGCAGTATTTT. Translating gives CASSSWTSSGGYTDTQYF.

The rearrangement uses TRBV5-1 and TRBJ1-1; 9 nucleotides line up with TRBD1. The V gene's germline CDR1 is SGHRS and CDR2 YFSETQ. The CDR3 is 14 amino acids. Trimming took 4 bases from V and 4 from J; bases not matched to a gene: 5. This chain's CDR3 is CASSQQGASTEAFF. The DNA for the CDR3 is TGCGCCAGCAGCCAACAGGGGGCGAGCACTGAAGCTTTCTTT. Variable domain in full (rest from reference TRBV5-1 and TRBJ1-1): KAGVTQTPRYLIKTRGQQVTLSCSPISGHRSVSWYQQTPGQGLQFLFEYFSETQRNKGNFPGRFSGRQFSNSRSEMNVSTLELGDSALYLCASSQQGASTEAFFGQGTRLTVV.

This clone has just a few counts. The rearrangement uses TRBV7-2 and TRBJ2-7, with TRBD2 matching 10 bases. V was pared by 2 bases and J by 5 bases, with 6 bases of the junction left unmatched. The germline V gene has CDR1 SGHTA and CDR2 FQGNSA. The CDR3 runs to 15 residues. This CDR3 reads CASSLNLAGVDEQYF. CDR3 nucleotide sequence: TGTGCCAGCAGCTTAAATCTAGCGGGAGTGGACGAGCAGTACTTC. Variable domain in full (rest from reference TRBV7-2 and TRBJ2-7): GAGVSQSPSNKVTEKGKDVELRCDPISGHTALYWYRQSLGQGLEFLIYFQGNSAPDKSGLPSDRFSAERTGGSVSTLTIQRTQQEDSAVYLCASSLNLAGVDEQYFGPGTRLTVT.

The chain has TRBV28 and TRBJ2-7; a weak D match, TRBD2 (5 bases). This CDR3 has 14 amino acids. Trimming took off 3 bases at V and 2 bases at J, with 11 bases between the two ends. Germline assignment: CDR1 MDHEN and CDR2 SYDVKM. The CDR3 region has the DNA TGTGCCAGCAGTTTCCGAGGGTGGCCCTACGAGCAGTACTTC. Residues: CASSFRGWPYEQYF. Full variable domain (rest looked up from reference TRBV28 and TRBJ2-7): DVKVTQSSRYLVKRTGEKVFLECVQDMDHENMFWYRQDPGLGLRLIYFSYDVKMKEKGDIPEGYSVSREKKERFSLILESASTNQTSMYLCASSFRGWPYEQYFGPGTRLTVT.

This clone was seen just once. Here the CDR3 DNA reads TGTGCCAGTCGCACCGCCGGGGCAAACAATCAGCCCCAGCATTTT. Its translation: CASRTAGANNQPQHF. The chain uses TRBV19 and TRBJ1-5; D is possibly TRBD1 (5 bases). V lost 8 bases to trimming and J lost 3 bases, with 17 bases between them. Germline V gene data show CDR1 as LNHDA and CDR2 as SQIVND (reference sequence). The CDR3 runs 15 residues.

The V call is TRBV29-1, the J call TRBJ2-7; D unclear. Between the trimmed V and J ends, which lost 4 bases and 4 bases, there was a span of 5 bases. The CDR3 runs 10 residues. The germline CDR1 and CDR2 sequences are SQVTM and ANQGSEA. The CDR3 spells CSVAGYEQYF. The CDR3 region has the DNA TGCAGCGTTGCAGGTTACGAGCAGTACTTC.

CDR3 sequence (DNA): TGTGCCAGCACCTCCCGCCCGGGACGGACTTACAATGAGCAGTTCTTC. Translated: CASTSRPGRTYNEQFF. The genes are TRBV21-1 and TRBJ2-1. TRBV21-1 is a recognized pseudogene. The CDR3 loop spans 16 amino acids.

The V and J genes are TRBV28 and TRBJ1-2, with D unresolved. Between the trimmed V and J ends, which lost 5 bases and 2 bases, there was a span of 6 bases. The CDR3 runs to 12 residues. CDR1 MDHEN and CDR2 SYDVKM come from the germline V gene. CDR3 DNA sequence: TGTGCCAGCAGTAGGCCAAACTATGGCTACACCTTC. It encodes CASSRPNYGYTF.

The chain carries TRBV19 and TRBJ2-1; D unresolved. Trimming left V 6 bases short and J 0 bases short, with 12 bases between. The CDR3 has 15 residues. CDR1 LNHDA and CDR2 SQIVND come from the germline V gene (reference sequence). CDR3 in amino acids: CASRPEAFSYNEQFF. CDR3 DNA sequence: TGTGCCAGTAGACCCGAGGCCTTCTCCTACAATGAGCAGTTCTTC. The whole variable domain, remainder taken from reference TRBV19 and TRBJ2-1, is DGGITQSPKYLFRKEGQNVTLSCEQNLNHDAMYWYRQDPGQGLRLIYYSQIVNDFQKGDIAEGYSVSREKKESFPLTVTSAQKNPTAFYLCASRPEAFSYNEQFFGPGTRLTVL.

V is TRBV30 and J is TRBJ2-2; D is undetermined. Germline V gene data show CDR1 as GTSNPN and CDR2 as SVGIG (reference sequence). The CDR3 is made up of 14 amino acids. The V end lost 1 base, the J end lost 3 bases, and 9 bases lay between the germline ends. The CDR3 loop reads CAWSGFKYTGELFF. The CDR3 nucleotides are TGTGCCTGGAGTGGGTTTAAATACACCGGGGAGCTGTTTTTT.

This clone was observed once. The CDR3 bases are TGTGCCAGCTCACCGGGACTTCAAGAGACCCAGTACTTC. It codes for CASSPGLQETQYF. The chain is built from TRBV18 and TRBJ2-5, with a tentative D call TRBD2 (6 bases). Germline V CDR1 and CDR2: KGHSH, LQKENI. V was pared by 3 bases and J by 2 bases, with 7 bases between. CDR3 length: 13 amino acids. The complete variable domain, with remaining parts taken from reference TRBV18 and TRBJ2-5, reads NAGVMQNPRHLVRRRGQEARLRCSPMKGHSHVYWYRQLPEEGLKFMVYLQKENIIDESGMPKERFSAEFPKEGPSILRIQQVVRGDSAAYFCASSPGLQETQYFGPGTRLLVL.

The chain employs TRBV27 and TRBJ1-4; the match to TRBD1 covers 10 bases. The CDR3 has 13 amino acids. Germline values: CDR1 MNHEY, CDR2 SMNVEV (reference sequence). V lost 8 bases to trimming and J lost 7 bases; unmatched junction nucleotides: 4. The DNA for the CDR3 is TGTGCCAGCTATAGGGACAGGGGTGAAAAACTGTTTTTT. It is translated as CASYRDRGEKLFF.

The V and J genes are TRBV7-2 and TRBJ2-7; D is perhaps TRBD2 (7 bases). Germline values: CDR1 SGHTA, CDR2 FQGNSA. V dropped 0 bases and J dropped 2 bases, with 17 bases sitting between them. The CDR3 spans 17 residues. The CDR3: CASSLAGRGGRTYEQYF. In DNA, the CDR3 is TGTGCCAGCAGCTTAGCTGGGAGGGGGGGCCGCACCTACGAGCAGTACTTC.

V is TRBV4-1 and J is TRBJ1-3, with TRBD1 identical over 7 bases. The germline CDR1 and CDR2 sequences are MGHRA and YSYEKL. V gave up 5 bases and J gave up 0 bases; unmatched junction bases: 16. The CDR3 is made up of 19 amino acids. The CDR3 reads CASSYAGTVGRSSGNTIYF. DNA of the CDR3: TGCGCCAGCAGCTACGCCGGGACAGTCGGGCGTAGCTCTGGAAACACCATATATTTT.

This clone was counted a single time. This chain links TRBV9 with TRBJ2-7; no clear D gene. Germline assignment: CDR1 SGDLS and CDR2 YYNGEE. The CDR3 has 15 amino acids. The V and J ends lost 0 bases and 3 bases respectively, with 13 bases between them. The CDR3 sequence: CASSVEWAPSYEQYF. The CDR3 region has the DNA TGTGCCAGCAGCGTAGAGTGGGCACCAAGCTACGAGCAGTACTTC.

The chain recombines TRBV6-5 with TRBJ1-4; D unresolved. Between the trimmed V and J ends, which lost 5 bases and 2 bases, there was a span of 12 bases. The CDR3 spans 15 residues. The germline CDR1 and CDR2 sequences are MNHEY and SVGAGI. The DNA for the CDR3 is TGTGCCAGCAGTCCATCAGGCGGGACTAATGAAAAACTGTTTTTT. Its translation is CASSPSGGTNEKLFF.

This clone appeared a few times. V gene TRBV19 combines with J gene TRBJ2-7; 14 nucleotides match TRBD2. The germline CDR1 and CDR2 sequences are LNHDA and SQIVND (reference sequence). V lost 5 bases, J lost 4 bases, and 16 bases stayed unmatched. CDR3 size: 19 residues. The CDR3 DNA sequence: TGTGCCAGTAGTCCCCGTACTCCGGGACTAGCGGGAGTTCCGTACGAGCAGTACTTC. It specifies CASSPRTPGLAGVPYEQYF.

The chain couples TRBV28 to TRBJ1-1; D may be TRBD1 (5 bases). The CDR3 consists of 15 residues. Germline lookup yields CDR1 MDHEN and CDR2 SYDVKM. The V end lost 2 bases, the J end lost 2 bases, and 12 bases lay between the germline ends. The CDR3 DNA reads TGTGCCAGCAGTTTAAGCGTTAGGGGCAACACTGAAGCTTTCTTT. It translates to CASSLSVRGNTEAFF.

V is TRBV19 and J is TRBJ1-2; 10 positions agree with TRBD1. Germline V gene lookup returns CDR1 LNHDA and CDR2 SQIVND (reference sequence). V gave up 1 base and J gave up 8 bases; unmatched junction bases: 13. The CDR3 has 17 residues. CDR3 amino acids: CASSIASTGTGVNGYTF. In nucleotides, the CDR3 is TGTGCCAGTAGTATAGCTTCAACGGGGACAGGGGTAAACGGCTACACCTTC.

The J gene is TRBJ2-5, the V gene TRBV19; no reliable D call. Germline loops: CDR1 LNHDA, CDR2 SQIVND (reference sequence). Trimming left V 4 bases short and J 1 base short, with 10 bases between. This CDR3 comprises 14 residues. The CDR3 here is CASSTSYSQETQYF. The CDR3 nucleotides are TGTGCCAGTAGTACATCATACAGCCAAGAGACCCAGTACTTC.

The rearrangement uses TRBV7-2 and TRBJ2-1; possible D gene TRBD1, 7 bases. The germline V gene encodes CDR1 SGHTA and CDR2 FQGNSA. Trimming took 4 bases from V and 0 from J, leaving 10 bases between them. This CDR3 spans 15 amino acids. The CDR3 reads CASSYQGGSYNEQFF. The CDR3 DNA sequence: TGTGCCAGCAGCTATCAGGGGGGCTCCTACAATGAGCAGTTCTTC.

The chain combines TRBV6-5 with TRBJ2-3; TRBD2 agrees at 12 bases. From germline, CDR1 is MNHEY and CDR2 SVGAGI. The CDR3 covers 15 residues. The trim removed 9 bases at V and 2 bases at J, leaving 6 bases unmatched. The CDR3 DNA follows: TGTGCCAGTGCGAGGACTAGCGGGATCACAGATACGCAGTATTTT. Translation gives CASARTSGITDTQYF.

The chain is built from TRBV5-8 and TRBJ2-7, with TRBD1 matching over 9 bases. The ends lost 2 bases at V and 2 bases at J; junction bases unmatched: 2. The germline V gene encodes CDR1 SGHTS and CDR2 YDEGEE. The CDR3 length is 14 residues. This chain's CDR3 is CASSFGTGTYEQYF. The CDR3 region has the DNA TGTGCCAGCAGCTTCGGGACAGGGACCTACGAGCAGTACTTC.

The chain couples TRBV18 to TRBJ1-1; no reliable D call. This CDR3 contains 14 residues. Trimming pared 1 base from V and 0 bases from J, leaving 6 bases between. Germline CDR1 and CDR2: KGHSH and LQKENI. The CDR3 DNA reads TGTGCCAGCTCACCACGCGTGATGAACACTGAAGCTTTCTTT. This sequence encodes CASSPRVMNTEAFF. Full variable domain (rest looked up from reference TRBV18 and TRBJ1-1): NAGVMQNPRHLVRRRGQEARLRCSPMKGHSHVYWYRQLPEEGLKFMVYLQKENIIDESGMPKERFSAEFPKEGPSILRIQQVVRGDSAAYFCASSPRVMNTEAFFGQGTRLTVV.

The gene calls are TRBV11-2 and TRBJ2-7, with 8 bases matching TRBD2. Germline V lookup: CDR1 SGHAT, CDR2 FQNNGV. Trimming removed 1 base from V and 5 bases from J; junction bases left unmatched: 10. The CDR3 runs to 16 residues. CDR3 DNA: TGTGCCAGCAGCTTAGTTAAGGGGACTAGTCCCCACGAGCAGTACTTC. Translation gives CASSLVKGTSPHEQYF. The full variable domain, completed using reference TRBV11-2 and TRBJ2-7, is EAGVAQSPRYKIIEKRQSVAFWCNPISGHATLYWYQQILGQGPKLLIQFQNNGVVDDSQLPKDRFSAERLKGVDSTLKIQPAKLEDSAVYLCASSLVKGTSPHEQYFGPGTRLTVT.

The rearrangement uses TRBV29-1 and TRBJ2-1; 7 bases agree with TRBD2. J was trimmed by 3 bases and V by 4 bases; bases with no gene match: 3. There are 13 residues in the CDR3. Germline V lookup: CDR1 SQVTM, CDR2 ANQGSEA. CDR3 sequence (DNA): TGCAGCGTTGGCGGGAGAAGCTACAATGAGCAGTTCTTC. This encodes CSVGGRSYNEQFF.

This chain uses TRBV6-4 with TRBJ2-5; D uncertain. Per germline, CDR1 MRHNA and CDR2 SNTAGT. This CDR3 is 9 amino acids long. Trimming took off 9 bases at V and 2 bases at J, with 1 base between the two ends. The CDR3 reads CARQETQYF. For the CDR3, the DNA is TGTGCCAGACAAGAGACCCAGTACTTC.

This chain uses TRBV5-1 with TRBJ2-7; D gene ambiguous. Looked up from germline, CDR1 is SGHRS and CDR2 is YFSETQ. With 2 bases removed from V and 2 bases from J, the gap between germline ends came to 8 bases. This CDR3 contains 13 residues. The CDR3 bases are TGCGCCAGCAGCTTCGTCGATACCTACGAGCAGTACTTC. Its protein product is CASSFVDTYEQYF.

This chain connects TRBV29-1 to TRBJ1-1; D not certain. The V gene lost 4 bases and the J gene lost 4 bases, with 4 bases spanning the gap. Germline lookup yields CDR1 SQVTM and CDR2 ANQGSEA. CDR3 size: 10 residues. In nucleotides, the CDR3 is TGCAGCGTTGTAGGCACTGAAGCTTTCTTT. Its translation is CSVVGTEAFF.